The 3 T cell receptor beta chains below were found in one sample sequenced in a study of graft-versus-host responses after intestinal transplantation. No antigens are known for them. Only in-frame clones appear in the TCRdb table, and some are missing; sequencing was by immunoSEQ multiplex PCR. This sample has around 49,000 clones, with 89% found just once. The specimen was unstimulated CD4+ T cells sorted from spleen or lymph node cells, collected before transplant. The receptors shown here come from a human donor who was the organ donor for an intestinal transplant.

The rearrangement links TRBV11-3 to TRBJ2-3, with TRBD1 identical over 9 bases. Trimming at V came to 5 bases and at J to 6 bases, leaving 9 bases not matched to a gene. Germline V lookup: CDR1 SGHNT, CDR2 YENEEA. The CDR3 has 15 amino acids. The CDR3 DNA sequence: TGTGCCAGCAGCCTTGGGACAGGGAAGGGGGATACGCAGTATTTT. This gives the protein CASSLGTGKGDTQYF.

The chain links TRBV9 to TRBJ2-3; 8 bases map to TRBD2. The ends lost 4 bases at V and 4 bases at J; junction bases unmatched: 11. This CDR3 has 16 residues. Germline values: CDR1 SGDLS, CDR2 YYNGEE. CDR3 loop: CASSPRAGERSDTQYF. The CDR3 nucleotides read TGTGCCAGCAGCCCTCGAGCGGGAGAACGTTCAGATACGCAGTATTTT. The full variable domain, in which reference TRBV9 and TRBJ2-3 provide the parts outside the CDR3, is DSGVTQTPKHLITATGQRVTLRCSPRSGDLSVYWYQQSLDQGLQFLIQYYNGEERAKGNILERFSAQQFPDLHSELNLSSLELGDSALYFCASSPRAGERSDTQYFGPGTRLTVL.

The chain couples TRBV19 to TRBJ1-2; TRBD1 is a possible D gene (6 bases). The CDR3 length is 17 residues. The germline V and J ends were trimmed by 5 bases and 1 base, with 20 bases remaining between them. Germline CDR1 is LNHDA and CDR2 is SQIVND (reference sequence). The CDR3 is CASSPRGGGTINYGYTF. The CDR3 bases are TGTGCCAGTAGTCCTCGGGGCGGGGGGACAATTAACTATGGCTACACCTTC.